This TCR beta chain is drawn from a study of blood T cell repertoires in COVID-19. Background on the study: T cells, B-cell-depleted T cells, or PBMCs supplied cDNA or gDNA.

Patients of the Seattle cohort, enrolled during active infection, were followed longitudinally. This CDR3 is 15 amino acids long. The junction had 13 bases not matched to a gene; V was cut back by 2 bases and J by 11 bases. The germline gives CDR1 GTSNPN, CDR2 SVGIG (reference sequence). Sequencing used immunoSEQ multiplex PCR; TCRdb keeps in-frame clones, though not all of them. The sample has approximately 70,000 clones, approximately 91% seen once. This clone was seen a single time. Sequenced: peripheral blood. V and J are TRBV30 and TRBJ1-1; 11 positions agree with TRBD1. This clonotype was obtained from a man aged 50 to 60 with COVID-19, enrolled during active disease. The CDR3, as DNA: TGTGCCTGGAGTTCACCGGGACAGGGGGTACGTAGGGCTTTCTTT. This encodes CAWSSPGQGVRRAFF.